Presented here are 17 T cell receptor beta chains from one specimen sequenced in a study of T cell changes during pregnancy in multiple sclerosis. Using immunoSEQ multiplex PCR, the repertoire was profiled, and TCRdb retains in-frame clones only, with some absent. The sample holds tens of thousands of clones, around 94% seen once. Material: peripheral blood, obtained after pregnancy. Source of these receptors: a female donor in good health, enrolled as a control in a pregnancy study.

The chain joins TRBV21-1 to TRBJ2-7; the D call TRBD1 from the table was never checked on the DNA. TRBV21-1 is a pseudogene locus. This CDR3 region has 15 residues. CDR3 residues: CASSKASIFSYEQYF. The CDR3 DNA is TGTGCCAGCAGCAAAGCGTCAATTTTCTCCTACGAGCAGTACTTC.

The chain combines TRBV7-2 with TRBJ1-1; D may be TRBD1 (5 bases). V was clipped by 0 bases and J by 4 bases, with 15 bases between them. Germline CDR1 SGHTA, CDR2 FQGNSA. The CDR3 is made up of 16 amino acids. CDR3 DNA sequence: TGTGCCAGCAGCTTAGCGAATACGGGGGGGGGCACTGAAGCTTTCTTT. This codes for CASSLANTGGGTEAFF.

This clone was seen a single time. CDR3 loop: CASSTLPGQTTNYGYTF. The CDR3 DNA reads as TGTGCCAGTAGTACCCTCCCGGGACAAACTACAAACTATGGCTACACCTTC. The chain is built from TRBV19 and TRBJ1-2; possible D gene TRBD1, 6 bases. Trimming removed 4 bases at V and 2 bases at J, with 20 bases between. From germline, CDR1 is LNHDA and CDR2 SQIVND (reference sequence). The CDR3 length is 17 residues.

The chain uses TRBV7-9 and TRBJ1-1, with a tentative D call TRBD1 (6 bases). Looked up from germline, CDR1 is SEHNR and CDR2 is FQNEAQ (reference sequence). V dropped 5 bases and J dropped 0 bases, with 22 bases sitting between them. This CDR3 is built from 18 residues. Here the CDR3 reads CASSRAFGQKVMNTEAFF. The CDR3 DNA sequence: TGTGCCAGCAGCCGCGCGTTCGGACAGAAAGTCATGAACACTGAAGCTTTCTTT.

V and J are TRBV6-1 and TRBJ2-7, with 11 positions matching TRBD1. CDR3 size: 15 residues. Germline values: CDR1 MNHNS, CDR2 SASEGT. Trimming removed 5 bases from V and 6 bases from J; junction bases left unmatched: 9. The CDR3 reads CASSSGTGGSREQYF. The DNA for the CDR3 is TGTGCCAGCAGTTCCGGGACAGGGGGTAGCCGCGAGCAGTACTTC.

The chain links TRBV9 to TRBJ2-2; 7 bases are shared with TRBD2. The length of the CDR3 is 18 residues. V dropped 0 bases and J dropped 5; count of bases not matched to a gene: 13. CDR1 and CDR2 from the germline V gene are SGDLS and YYNGEE. The DNA of the CDR3 is TGTGCCAGCAGCGTAGAGACTAGCTGGGAGGGTGCGACCGGGGAGCTGTTTTTT. Translated: CASSVETSWEGATGELFF.

This clone was seen once. J is TRBJ2-3 and V is TRBV18, with 13 bases aligning to TRBD2. V lost 3 bases to trimming and J lost 3 bases; unmatched junction nucleotides: 6. The CDR3 is 17 amino acids. Germline CDR1 reads KGHSH; CDR2 reads LQKENI. DNA of the CDR3: TGTGCCAGCTCACCGGGCTCGGGACTAGCGGGAACAGATACGCAGTATTTT. Its protein is CASSPGSGLAGTDTQYF.

This chain links TRBV2 with TRBJ1-4; TRBD1 might be the D (5 bases). The CDR3 has 14 residues. The V end lost 1 base, the J end lost 8 bases, and 11 bases lay between the germline ends. The germline V gene has CDR1 SNHLY and CDR2 FYNNEI. CDR3 DNA sequence: TGTGCCAGCAGTGAAGTGGGGCCGCTGGAAAAACTGTTTTTT. As protein: CASSEVGPLEKLFF. Filled out from reference TRBV2 and TRBJ1-4, the complete variable domain reads EPEVTQTPSHQVTQMGQEVILRCVPISNHLYFYWYRQILGQKVEFLVSFYNNEISEKSEIFDDQFSVERPDGSNFTLKIRSTKLEDSAMYFCASSEVGPLEKLFFGSGTQLSVL.

This sequence joins TRBV28 and TRBJ2-1; 9 nucleotides agree with TRBD2. Losses at the gene ends were 8 bases for V and 9 bases for J; bases not matched to a gene: 8. The CDR3 is 13 residues long. In germline, CDR1 is MDHEN, CDR2 SYDVKM. The chain's CDR3 is CASCQGLAIEQFF. For the CDR3, the DNA is TGTGCCAGCTGCCAGGGACTAGCCATTGAGCAGTTCTTC.

The J gene is TRBJ2-5, the V gene TRBV5-1, with a possible D match to TRBD1 (6 bases). Germline-derived CDR1 and CDR2 are SGHRS and YFSETQ. The CDR3 loop spans 15 amino acids. Deletions cut 0 bases from V and 5 bases from J, with 14 bases between. CDR3 nucleotide sequence: TGCGCCAGCAGCTTGGTACAGGGAATTCCGGAGACCCAGTACTTC. As protein: CASSLVQGIPETQYF.

The V call is TRBV15, the J call TRBJ2-3, with TRBD1 matching over 10 bases. Germline CDR1 reads LNHNV; CDR2 reads YYDKDF (reference sequence). Trimming removed 1 base from V and 0 bases from J; junction bases left unmatched: 4. The CDR3 covers 17 residues. CDR3 sequence reads: CATSRGTGGRSTDTQYF. In DNA form, the CDR3 reads TGTGCCACCAGCAGAGGGACAGGGGGACGAAGCACAGATACGCAGTATTTT.

The chain uses TRBV19 and TRBJ1-1; D is uncertain. The V and J ends lost 7 bases and 4 bases respectively, with 13 bases between them. This CDR3 has 13 residues. Germline values: CDR1 LNHDA, CDR2 SQIVND (reference sequence). CDR3 in DNA: TGTGCCAGTACTAAGTGGGAGAGCACTGAAGCTTTCTTT. It translates to CASTKWESTEAFF.

The genes are TRBV5-6 and TRBJ1-4; perhaps TRBD1 as D (5 bases). The CDR3 loop spans 14 amino acids. Trimming pared 3 bases from V and 8 bases from J, leaving 14 bases between. Germline lookup yields CDR1 SGHDT and CDR2 YYEEEE. This CDR3 reads CASSSGSAGEKLFF. The CDR3 nucleotides read TGTGCCAGCAGCTCAGGGTCCGCTGGGGAAAAACTGTTTTTT. The entire variable domain, with the rest obtained from reference TRBV5-6 and TRBJ1-4, is as follows: DAGVTQSPTHLIKTRGQQVTLRCSPKSGHDTVSWYQQALGQGPQFIFQYYEEEERQRGNFPDRFSGHQFPNYSSELNVNALLLGDSALYLCASSSGSAGEKLFFGSGTQLSVL.

This chain joins TRBV6-1 and TRBJ2-7; 10 bases line up with TRBD1. The CDR3 spans 13 residues. Germline CDR1 reads MNHNS; CDR2 reads SASEGT. V was pared by 3 bases and J by 5 bases, with 1 base of the junction left unmatched. The CDR3 nucleotides are TGTGCCAGCAGTGATGGGACAGGGGACGAGCAGTACTTC. Its protein is CASSDGTGDEQYF.

This rearrangement joins TRBV5-6 to TRBJ2-7, with TRBD2 as a possible D gene (5 bases). The germline gives CDR1 SGHDT, CDR2 YYEEEE. The CDR3 totals 16 residues. V dropped 0 bases and J dropped 4 bases, with 17 bases sitting between them. CDR3 in amino acids: CASSLEFGGGLYEQYF. CDR3 nucleotide sequence: TGTGCCAGCAGCTTGGAGTTTGGCGGAGGACTTTACGAGCAGTACTTC.

The chain carries TRBV6-4 and TRBJ2-1; 7 nucleotides line up with TRBD2. This CDR3 is built from 13 residues. The V gene's germline CDR1 is MRHNA and CDR2 SNTAGT. V lost 8 bases and J lost 6; bases outside the gene matches: 7. CDR3 protein: CASGREEGNEQFF. The CDR3 DNA follows: TGTGCCAGCGGTCGGGAGGAAGGCAATGAGCAGTTCTTC.

The chain links TRBV7-8 to TRBJ2-5; possibly TRBD1 for D (5 bases). CDR3 length: 14 amino acids. V shed 2 bases and J shed 1 base, with 8 bases lying between them. Germline V lookup: CDR1 SGHVS, CDR2 FQNEAQ. The CDR3 nucleotides read TGTGCCAGCAGCTTAAGACAGCTCCAAGAGACCCAGTACTTC. This translates into CASSLRQLQETQYF.